This record concerns one T cell receptor beta chain sequence. The CDR3 has 15 amino acids. Germline CDR1 SGDLS, CDR2 YYNGEE. V trimming: 3 bases; J trimming: 3 bases; junction bases outside the gene matches: 4. This sample stems from a study of blood T cell repertoires in COVID-19. Study-level background: T cells, B-cell-depleted T cells, or PBMCs provided the cDNA or gDNA that served as material.

Assay: immunoSEQ multiplex PCR; the TCRdb copy retains only in-frame clones and omits some. Among roughly 71,000 clones listed, roughly 87% were seen once. Sequenced: peripheral blood. The clonotype comes from a man in his fifties or sixties with acute or convalescent COVID-19. V usage is TRBV9 and J usage is TRBJ1-3, with 9 bases fitting TRBD1. CDR3 in amino acids: CASSDRGLFGNTIYF. Written as DNA, the CDR3 is TGTGCCAGCAGCGACAGGGGGCTATTTGGAAACACCATATATTTT.